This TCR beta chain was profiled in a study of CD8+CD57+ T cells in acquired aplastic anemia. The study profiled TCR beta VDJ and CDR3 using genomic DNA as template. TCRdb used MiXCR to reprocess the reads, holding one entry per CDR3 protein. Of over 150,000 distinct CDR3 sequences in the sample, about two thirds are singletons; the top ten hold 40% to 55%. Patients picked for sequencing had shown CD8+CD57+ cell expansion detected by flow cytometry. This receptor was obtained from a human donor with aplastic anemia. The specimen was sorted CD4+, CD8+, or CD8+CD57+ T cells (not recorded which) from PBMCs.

DNA of the CDR3: TGCAGTGCTAGCTCAGGGGGGTCCTACGAGCAGTACTTC. It codes for CSASSGGSYEQYF. This sequence joins TRBV20-1 and TRBJ2-7, with a tentative D call TRBD1 (7 bases). Germline CDR1 DFQATT, CDR2 SNEGSKA (reference sequence). There are 13 residues in the CDR3. V dropped 3 bases and J dropped 1 base, with 10 bases sitting between them.